This T cell receptor (beta chain) was recorded in a study of T cells after yellow fever vaccination. General study points: Weaker overall was a secondary response that nonetheless peaked faster, on day 5 versus 15. Post-booster repertoires again held most primary-vaccination clones (roughly 96% CD4, roughly 88% CD8). It was a small share of clonotypes that appeared in both CD4 and CD8 compartments.

Germline CDR1 SGHTA, CDR2 FQGNSA. Between the trimmed V and J ends, which lost 9 bases and 6 bases, there was a span of 26 bases. CDR3 length: 16 amino acids. This clonotype was counted a few times. Its cognate antigen is unknown. MiXCR, applied by TCRdb to the 5' RACE reads, yields one record per CDR3 protein. The sample has 60,000 or so distinct CDR3 sequences, approximately 7% seen once. This receptor was identified in a man between 18 and 29 years old who received the YFV17D yellow fever vaccine. Sequences were derived from CD8+ T cells sorted from PBMCs, sampled on the day of the first yellow fever vaccination. The rearrangement joins TRBV7-2 to TRBJ2-5; no clear D. The CDR3: CASTPLTGPLSKTQYF. DNA of the CDR3: TGTGCCAGTACGCCCCTGACCGGGCCCCTGAGTAAGACCCAGTACTTC.